This T cell receptor beta chain came from a study of T cells in Graves' hyperthyroidism and ophthalmopathy. Study background: Peripheral blood was acquired at first diagnosis, ahead of any therapy whatsoever.

Notes on the study in general: Blood shared most expanded thyroid clonotypes above 0.001. A model of 13 V-J pairs discriminated ophthalmopathy from stable hyperthyroidism.

These patients, aged 18 to 65, had recently diagnosed hyperthyroidism lasting under 2 months. The TCR beta CDR3 regions underwent amplification using RNA transcripts as the source. An initial round of RT-PCR targeting the TCR CDR3 relied on the HTBI primer set. TCRdb re-called the multiplex PCR reads through MiXCR, storing one row per CDR3 protein. The sample holds over 150,000 distinct CDR3 sequences, roughly a sixth seen once. On this clonotype: As yet, its antigen is unknown.

Germline-derived CDR1 and CDR2 are SGHVS and FQNEAQ. V lost 5 bases and J 0 bases, leaving 8 bases between the germline ends. There are 14 residues in the CDR3. The gene calls are TRBV7-8 and TRBJ2-4, with D unresolved. This TCR was sampled from a woman aged 50 to 60 with Graves' hyperthyroidism. Sequencing used blood. The CDR3 loop is CASSPDLAKNIQYF. CDR3 in DNA: TGTGCCAGCAGCCCGGACCTAGCCAAAAACATTCAGTACTTC.